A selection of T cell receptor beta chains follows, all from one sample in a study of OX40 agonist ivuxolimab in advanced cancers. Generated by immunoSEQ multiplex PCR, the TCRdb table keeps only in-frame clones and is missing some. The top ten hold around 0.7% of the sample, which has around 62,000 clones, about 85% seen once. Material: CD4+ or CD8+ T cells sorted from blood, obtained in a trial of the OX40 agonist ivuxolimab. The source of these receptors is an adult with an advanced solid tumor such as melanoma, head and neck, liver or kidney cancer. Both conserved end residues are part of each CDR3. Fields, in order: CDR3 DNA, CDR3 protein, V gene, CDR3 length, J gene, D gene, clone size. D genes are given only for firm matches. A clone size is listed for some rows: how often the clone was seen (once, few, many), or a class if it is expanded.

TGTGCCAGCAGCCCCTACCGGGTTCCCTCGAACACCGGGGAGCTGTTTTTT CASSPYRVPSNTGELFF TRBV7-8 17 TRBJ2-2 . few
TGTGCCAGCAGCGTAGCACCGGGATGGAGCACAGATACGCAGTATTTT CASSVAPGWSTDTQYF TRBV9 16 TRBJ2-3 . .
TGTGCCAGCAGCTCGGGACAGGGGTCCTACGAGCAGTACTTC CASSSGQGSYEQYF TRBV5-4 14 TRBJ2-7 TRBD1 .
TGTGCCATCAGTGAAGGACTGCCGGGGGACGAGCAGTACTTC CAISEGLPGDEQYF TRBV10-3 14 TRBJ2-7 . once
TGCAGCGTTGGGGGCCCGGACAGGGGGATCTACGAGCAGTACTTC CSVGGPDRGIYEQYF TRBV29-1 15 TRBJ2-7 TRBD1 .
TGTGCCAGTAGCTCCGGAGGCACCATATATTTT CASSSGGTIYF TRBV9 11 TRBJ1-3 . .
TGCGCCAGCAGCCTACTCCGGGGGGACCTCGGGGAGCTGTTTTTT CASSLLRGDLGELFF TRBV5-1 15 TRBJ2-2 TRBD2 .
TGCAGCGTTCGGCCGGTCAACACAGATACGCAGTATTTT CSVRPVNTDTQYF TRBV29-1 13 TRBJ2-3 . .
TGTGCCAGCAGCGGGATAAGGTACGAGCAGTACTTC CASSGIRYEQYF TRBV14 12 TRBJ2-7 . few
TGTGCCAGCACTAACAGGGGGCACGGCAATCAGCCCCAGCATTTT CASTNRGHGNQPQHF TRBV5-6 15 TRBJ1-5 TRBD1 .
TGTGCCAGCAGCGTAAGTCAACTGGACACCATATATTTT CASSVSQLDTIYF TRBV9 13 TRBJ1-3 . .
TGTGCCACCAGCAGAGAACAGACAGTTAATTCACCCCTCCACTTT CATSREQTVNSPLHF TRBV15 15 TRBJ1-6 . .
TGCGCCAGCAGCCAACCGATAGGACAGGGGGCTAACTATGGCTACACCTTC CASSQPIGQGANYGYTF TRBV4-3 17 TRBJ1-2 TRBD1 .
TGTGCCAGCTCACCAACCAGCCCGGGGTTCACAGATACGCAGTATTTT CASSPTSPGFTDTQYF TRBV18 16 TRBJ2-3 . .
TGCGCCAGCAGGCGGCAGGTTAACACCTACGAGCAGTACTTC CASRRQVNTYEQYF TRBV5-1 14 TRBJ2-7 . .
TGTGCCAGCCCTCCTGCGGGTCATGAGCAGTTCTTC CASPPAGHEQFF TRBV7-9 12 TRBJ2-1 . .
TGTGCCAGCAGCCTCCGACCGAGGGAAAAGGGACAGGAGTACGAGCAGTACTTC CASSLRPREKGQEYEQYF TRBV7-3 18 TRBJ2-7 TRBD1 .
TGCGCCAGCAATGGGCTGGTCGGAAAAGTGGAGCAGTTCTTC CASNGLVGKVEQFF TRBV5-1 14 TRBJ2-1 . .
TGTGCCAGCAGCATACCCGGGACGGTGAACACTGAAGCTTTCTTT CASSIPGTVNTEAFF TRBV7-9 15 TRBJ1-1 . .
TGTGCCAGCAGCAACACAGATACGCAGTATTTT CASSNTDTQYF TRBV5-6 11 TRBJ2-3 . few
TGTGCCAGCAGCCCCCGACAGGGGAACTATGGCTACACCTTC CASSPRQGNYGYTF TRBV11-2 14 TRBJ1-2 TRBD1 .
TGTGCCATCAGTGAGTCAAGACCGAGCGGGGGGGGACAAAGCTCCTACAATGAGCAGTTCTTC CAISESRPSGGGQSSYNEQFF TRBV10-3 21 TRBJ2-1 TRBD2 .
TGTGCCAGCAGCTTAGTCAGGGGGGGTGAAGCTTTCTTT CASSLVRGGEAFF TRBV11-2 13 TRBJ1-1 TRBD1 .
TGTGCCAGCAGCTTTGAATACGAGCAGTACTTC CASSFEYEQYF TRBV5-6 11 TRBJ2-7 . .
TGTGCCAGCATCGGGACAGGCGACAGCTACACCTTC CASIGTGDSYTF TRBV2 12 TRBJ1-2 TRBD1 few
TGCGCCAGCAGAAGACAGAACTCCTACGAGCAGTACTTC CASRRQNSYEQYF TRBV5-1 13 TRBJ2-7 . .
TGTGCCAGCAGTTACTCTGCTTGGGTATACGAGCAGTACTTC CASSYSAWVYEQYF TRBV6-5 14 TRBJ2-7 . once
TGTGCCAGCAGCCCGCGACAGGGGAGAAGTGGCGCTTTCTTT CASSPRQGRSGAFF TRBV9 14 TRBJ1-1 TRBD1 once
TGTGCCAGCAGCCAAGAGGGGGGGAGTCCTAGCAATCAGCCCCAGCATTTT CASSQEGGSPSNQPQHF TRBV4-2 17 TRBJ1-5 . .
TGTGCCAGCAGCTTAGTGGAGAACACTGAAGCTTTCTTT CASSLVENTEAFF TRBV7-2 13 TRBJ1-1 . .
TGTGCCAGCAGCGTAGACGGCCTCCAGGGAGGCTACACCTTC CASSVDGLQGGYTF TRBV9 14 TRBJ1-2 . .
TGTGCCAGCAGCGAGGGGGCATCCTATAATTCACCCCTCCACTTT CASSEGASYNSPLHF TRBV5-5 15 TRBJ1-6 TRBD1 .
TGTGCCAGCTCCCAGACGGATAACACTGAAGCTTTCTTT CASSQTDNTEAFF TRBV18 13 TRBJ1-1 . few
TGTGCCAGCAGCTTGGGGGACAGGAAAACCTACGAGCAGTACTTC CASSLGDRKTYEQYF TRBV7-2 15 TRBJ2-7 TRBD1 few
TGCGCCAGCAGCCACGCCGGACAGACAGGGTCTCAATTCTTC CASSHAGQTGSQFF TRBV4-3 14 TRBJ2-1 TRBD1 once
TGCGCCAGCAGCTTGTTGGCAGATACGCAGTATTTT CASSLLADTQYF TRBV5-1 12 TRBJ2-3 . .
TGCGCCAGCAGCTTGGGAAGGGGGATAGGGGCTGAAGCTTTCTTT CASSLGRGIGAEAFF TRBV5-1 15 TRBJ1-1 . .
TGTGCCAGCAGTTTAGACTGGCAAGAGACCCAGTACTTC CASSLDWQETQYF TRBV27 13 TRBJ2-5 . .
TGTGCCAGTAGTATAGAGGGGGGAGACAGACAAGAGACCCAGTACTTC CASSIEGGDRQETQYF TRBV19 16 TRBJ2-5 . .
TGTGCCAGTAGTATGTCCTGGGATTATGGAAACACCATATATTTT CASSMSWDYGNTIYF TRBV19 15 TRBJ1-3 . .
TGTGCCAGCAGCTTAGCGGAAGGGGTAACGGTTGGCTACACCTTC CASSLAEGVTVGYTF TRBV7-9 15 TRBJ1-2 . .
TGTGCCATCAGCCCCCTGGGCGGGAGACAAGAGACCCAGTACTTC CAISPLGGRQETQYF TRBV10-3 15 TRBJ2-5 TRBD2 .
TGCGCCAGCAGCCCGGTTTTCAGGGTAGAGACCCAGTACTTC CASSPVFRVETQYF TRBV10-1 14 TRBJ2-5 . .
TGCGCCAGCAGCCAAGATCTCGGGGTTAACACTGAAGCTTTCTTT CASSQDLGVNTEAFF TRBV4-3 15 TRBJ1-1 . .
TGTGCCAGCAGCTTATGGGGGGGAGAGACCCAGTACTTC CASSLWGGETQYF TRBV7-9 13 TRBJ2-5 TRBD2 .
TGTGCCAGCAGCTCAGCCGGGACATCACAAAAATATGGCTACACCTTC CASSSAGTSQKYGYTF TRBV5-4 16 TRBJ1-2 . .
TGTGCCAGCAGCTTAGGGACAGAGACTGAAGCTTTCTTT CASSLGTETEAFF TRBV7-3 13 TRBJ1-1 TRBD1 .
TGTGCCAGCAGCTTACGCTCGGGGAACACCGGGGAGCTGTTTTTT CASSLRSGNTGELFF TRBV7-9 15 TRBJ2-2 . .
TGTGCCAGCAGCCAGACAGTAGGCTATGGCTACACCTTC CASSQTVGYGYTF TRBV5-5 13 TRBJ1-2 . .